This T cell receptor (beta chain) was identified during a study of preoperative IRX-2 immunotherapy in early breast cancer. TCRdb's table, derived via immunoSEQ multiplex PCR, lists solely in-frame clones and lacks some. The sample yields under 1,500 clones, around 75% seen once. Treatment of the sample: preoperative locoregional IRX-2 cytokine immunotherapy. Patients received preoperative, locoregional IRX-2 cytokine immunotherapy in a phase Ib study. CDR3 size: 14 residues. The germline V and J ends were trimmed by 0 bases and 8 bases, with 11 bases remaining between them. Germline CDR1 reads KGHSH; CDR2 reads LQKENI.

The chain couples TRBV18 to TRBJ1-3; D gene ambiguous. The source was tumor tissue, collected after IRX-2 immunotherapy. This receptor was taken from a human donor with breast cancer. CDR3 residues: CASSPPTLRDTIYF. CDR3 DNA sequence: TGTGCCAGCTCACCACCTACCTTACGGGACACCATATATTTT.